The 27 T cell receptor beta chains listed next were all sequenced from one sample in a study of blood T cells in healthy people across ages. The use of a sample-barcoded 5' primer and a J-beta primer mix characterized a second PCR of roughly 6 to 11 cycles. TCRdb independently ran MiXCR on the 5' RACE reads; one entry per CDR3 protein. The table lists about 640,000 distinct CDR3 sequences, 40% to 50% of them singletons. Sequenced material: blood. These receptors came from a man older than 75 in good health.

This clonotype was detected only a few times. The V call is TRBV3-1, the J call TRBJ2-7; D gene uncertain. With 1 base removed from V and 6 bases from J, the gap between germline ends came to 7 bases. The CDR3 contains 12 residues. Germline-derived CDR1 and CDR2 are LGHDT and YNNKEL (reference sequence). The CDR3 sequence: CASSQGPGEQYF. The CDR3 bases are TGTGCCAGCAGCCAAGGCCCAGGCGAGCAGTACTTC.

In the case of this clonotype: A much larger clone differs from this one at a single base, so this may be a read error. J is TRBJ2-5 and V is TRBV6-2 or TRBV6-3; possible D gene TRBD2, 5 bases. V lost 2 bases and J lost 11, with 27 bases in between. This CDR3 has 17 residues. Looked up from germline, CDR1 is MNHEY and CDR2 is SVGEGT. The CDR3, as DNA: TGTGCCAGCAGTTACATCTCAACTAGAGTGGTTTTCAATGAGCAGTACTTC. This encodes CASSYISTRVVFNEQYF.

Worth noting for this clonotype: A much larger clone sits a single nucleotide away, making a read error possible. CDR3 region: CSASTGPTADTQYF. The CDR3 nucleotides read TGCAGTGCCAGTACGGGACCGACGGCAGATACGCAGTATTTT. This rearrangement joins TRBV20-1 to TRBJ2-3; D may correspond to TRBD1 or TRBD2 (5 bases each). V gave up 6 bases and J gave up 4 bases, with 17 bases separating them. The CDR3 has 14 residues. The V gene's germline CDR1 is DFQATT and CDR2 SNEGSKA (reference sequence).

V is TRBV7-2 and J is TRBJ1-2; D uncertain. CDR3 length equals 14 residues. Per the germline V gene, CDR1 is SGHTA and CDR2 is FQGNSA. The V end was cut by 5 bases, the J end by 0 bases, with 10 bases between. CDR3 residues: CASSPVGTNYGYTF. CDR3 nucleotide sequence: TGTGCCAGCAGCCCAGTAGGGACTAACTATGGCTACACCTTC.

The chain joins TRBV20-1 to TRBJ2-1, with 8 bases matching TRBD2. From germline, CDR1 is DFQATT and CDR2 SNEGSKA (reference sequence). The CDR3 loop spans 15 amino acids. The trim removed 0 bases at V and 8 bases at J, leaving 9 bases unmatched. The CDR3 loop is CSAREPAGVIDEQFF. The DNA of the CDR3 is TGCAGTGCTAGAGAGCCAGCGGGAGTCATAGATGAGCAGTTCTTC.

This clonotype was found a few times. The rearrangement links TRBV15 to TRBJ1-2; 9 positions match TRBD1. CDR1 is LNHNV and CDR2 is YYDKDF in the germline V gene (reference sequence). After removal of 3 bases from V and 4 bases from J, the junction contained 15 bases not matched to a gene. The CDR3 totals 18 residues. CDR3 coding DNA: TGTGCCACCAGCAGTACAGTACGGGACAGGGATGCCTTCTATGGCTACACCTTC. Translation gives CATSSTVRDRDAFYGYTF.

This clonotype appeared once. The chain joins TRBV11-3 to TRBJ2-5; 9 positions agree with TRBD2. The CDR3 has 14 amino acids. V shed 3 bases and J 11 bases; nucleotides not matched to a gene: 10. Per the germline V gene, CDR1 is SGHNT and CDR2 is YENEEA. CDR3 in amino acids: CASSFGTSLNEQYF. In nucleotides, the CDR3 is TGTGCCAGCAGCTTCGGGACTAGCCTCAATGAGCAGTACTTC. The complete variable domain, with remaining parts taken from reference TRBV11-3 and TRBJ2-5, reads EAGVVQSPRYKIIEKKQPVAFWCNPISGHNTLYWYLQNLGQGPELLIRYENEEAVDDSQLPKDRFSAERLKGVDSTLKIQPAELGDSAVYLCASSFGTSLNEQYFGPGTRLLVL.

The chain recombines TRBV29-1 with TRBJ1-1; D gene unclear. V dropped 3 bases and J dropped 3 bases, with 5 bases sitting between them. Germline-derived CDR1 and CDR2 are SQVTM and ANQGSEA. The CDR3 runs 11 residues. The CDR3 loop reads CSVERHTEAFF. CDR3 DNA: TGCAGCGTTGAGCGCCACACTGAAGCTTTCTTT.

This chain joins TRBV20-1 and TRBJ1-4, with TRBD1 matching 7 bases. This CDR3 has 15 amino acids. Germline V gene sequence: CDR1 DFQATT, CDR2 SNEGSKA (reference sequence). V lost 0 bases and J lost 2; bases outside the gene matches: 3. The CDR3 DNA is TGCAGTGCTAGAGATAGCAGGGGGACTAATGAAAAACTGTTTTTT. Its protein product is CSARDSRGTNEKLFF.

This chain links TRBV11-1 with TRBJ2-1; D perhaps matches TRBD2 (5 bases). The CDR3 is 16 amino acids. Trimming took off 5 bases at V and 6 bases at J, with 20 bases between the two ends. Germline V gene data show CDR1 as SGHAT and CDR2 as FQDESV (reference sequence). The CDR3 DNA sequence: TGTGCCAGCAGCCCCCCCCAGCGGAGAAGACCCAATGAGCAGTTCTTC. Its translation is CASSPPQRRRPNEQFF.

V usage is TRBV21-1 and J usage is TRBJ2-1; the table calls TRBD2, which could not be checked here. TRBV21-1 counts as a pseudogene. CDR3 length: 19 residues. CDR3 bases: TGTGCCAGCAGCGCGCGGACTAGCGGGGGGGACCCAACTAACAATGAGCAGTTCTTC. Its protein product is CASSARTSGGDPTNNEQFF.

This clonotype has more than one count but fewer than ten. The chain carries TRBV7-2 and TRBJ2-1; D gene ambiguous. The DNA end is a closer match to TRBJ2-7, so the J assignment may be wrong. CDR1 and CDR2 (germline): SGHTA, FQGNSA. The CDR3 runs 15 residues. CDR3 protein: CASSSTWNSYNEQYF. DNA for the CDR3: TGTGCCAGCAGTTCGACATGGAACTCCTACAATGAGCAGTACTTC.

V usage is TRBV2 and J usage is TRBJ2-2; D call uncertain. The CDR3 is 15 residues long. Looked up from germline, CDR1 is SNHLY and CDR2 is FYNNEI. V lost 4 bases to trimming and J lost 1 base, with 10 bases between them. The CDR3 DNA is TGTGCCAGCAGTGCTGATGCGGTGAACACCGGGGAGCTGTTTTTT. Amino acid sequence: CASSADAVNTGELFF.

The rearrangement links TRBV5-6 to TRBJ1-5; 7 bases are a match to TRBD1. V shed 0 bases and J 3 bases; nucleotides not matched to a gene: 3. CDR1 and CDR2 (germline): SGHDT, YYEEEE. This CDR3 has 15 residues. The DNA of the CDR3 is TGTGCCAGCAGCTTGGCAGGGGGAGACAATCAGCCCCAGCATTTT. Protein product: CASSLAGGDNQPQHF.

There are a few counts of this clonotype. The chain recombines TRBV21-1 with TRBJ2-5; the table assigns TRBD2, which was not confirmed against the DNA. TRBV21-1 is termed a pseudogene. The CDR3 sequence is 16 residues long. Written as DNA, the CDR3 is TGTGCCAGCAGCAAAGGGCTAGCGGGTGAACAAGAGACCCAGTACTTC. Amino acid sequence: CASSKGLAGEQETQYF.

This sequence joins TRBV7-2 and TRBJ1-4; D remains unclear. The CDR3 is made up of 14 amino acids. Per germline, CDR1 SGHTA and CDR2 FQGNSA. Trimming stripped 5 bases from V and 1 base from J, with 8 bases between. The CDR3 DNA reads as TGTGCCAGCAGCCTGAGCATAACTAATGAAAAACTGTTTTTT. This sequence encodes CASSLSITNEKLFF.

This clonotype came up a few times. The chain carries TRBV7-2 and TRBJ1-1, with D possibly matching TRBD1 (5 bases). From germline, CDR1 is SGHTA and CDR2 FQGNSA. Trimming stripped 1 base from V and 4 bases from J, with 10 bases between. CDR3 length: 14 residues. CDR3 nucleotide sequence: TGTGCCAGCAGCTTAGATTCGGGGACCACTGAAGCTTTCTTT. Its translation is CASSLDSGTTEAFF. The full variable domain, with the rest looked up from reference TRBV7-2 and TRBJ1-1, is GAGVSQSPSNKVTEKGKDVELRCDPISGHTALYWYRQSLGQGLEFLIYFQGNSAPDKSGLPSDRFSAERTGGSVSTLTIQRTQQEDSAVYLCASSLDSGTTEAFFGQGTRLTVV.

The V call is TRBV5-1, the J call TRBJ1-5, with TRBD1 matching over 7 bases. V lost 0 bases, J lost 5 bases, and 5 bases stayed unmatched. The germline V gene has CDR1 SGHRS and CDR2 YFSETQ. The CDR3 is 15 amino acids. CDR3 loop: CASSLEGQVHQPQHF. CDR3 coding DNA: TGCGCCAGCAGCTTGGAAGGACAGGTTCATCAGCCCCAGCATTTT.

As for this clonotype: A much larger clone differs by one base, so this may be a read error. The chain joins TRBV29-1 to TRBJ1-1; no clear D. This CDR3 contains 10 residues. CDR1 and CDR2 from the germline V gene are SQVTM and ANQGSEA. The CDR3 loop is CSVVVTETFF. Here the CDR3 DNA reads TGCAGCGTTGTTGTCACTGAAACTTTCTTT.

This rearrangement joins TRBV3-1 to TRBJ2-4, with a possible D match to TRBD1 (6 bases). V was shortened by 4 bases and J by 2 bases, with 12 bases between the two germline ends. Germline lookup yields CDR1 LGHDT and CDR2 YNNKEL (reference sequence). This CDR3 has 15 residues. CDR3 nucleotides: TGTGCCAGCAGCCCTAGAGGGGGTCCCAAAAACATTCAGTACTTC. It is translated as CASSPRGGPKNIQYF.

The chain employs TRBV7-2 and TRBJ2-5; 8 bases line up with TRBD1. Germline CDR1 and CDR2: SGHTA and FQGNSA. This CDR3 spans 16 amino acids. The ends lost 4 bases at V and 4 bases at J; junction bases unmatched: 11. CDR3: CASSSRAGGGGETQYF. The CDR3 region has the DNA TGTGCCAGCAGCTCCAGGGCAGGGGGCGGCGGAGAGACCCAGTACTTC.

This clonotype was observed a few times. The chain employs TRBV7-2 and TRBJ1-4, with TRBD1 identical over 7 bases. V lost 0 bases to trimming and J lost 5 bases; unmatched junction nucleotides: 0. Germline V CDR1 and CDR2: SGHTA, FQGNSA. The CDR3 length is 14 residues. CDR3 coding DNA: TGTGCCAGCAGCTTAGCCAGGGGGAATGAAAAACTGTTTTTT. Amino acid sequence: CASSLARGNEKLFF.

The gene calls are TRBV4-3 and TRBJ1-1; D not certain. With 0 bases removed from V and 3 bases from J, the gap between germline ends came to 5 bases. The germline V gene encodes CDR1 LGHNA and CDR2 YSLEER. The CDR3 is 13 amino acids. As DNA, the CDR3 is TGCGCCAGCAGCCAAGATCAGTACACTGAAGCTTTCTTT. Residues: CASSQDQYTEAFF.

This clonotype turned up a few times. The chain is built from TRBV6-2 or TRBV6-3 and TRBJ1-1, with D tentatively TRBD1 (6 bases). This CDR3 has 12 amino acids. Trimming took 6 bases from V and 6 from J, leaving 11 bases between them. The germline CDR1 and CDR2 sequences are MNHEY and SVGEGT. The CDR3 DNA sequence: TGTGCCAGCAGATTTAGACAGGCTGAAGCTTTCTTT. Amino acids: CASRFRQAEAFF.

J is TRBJ1-6 and V is TRBV28; D may be TRBD1 (6 bases). This CDR3 is built from 12 residues. Per the germline V gene, CDR1 is MDHEN and CDR2 is SYDVKM. Trimming shortened V by 8 bases and J by 10 bases, and 12 bases separated the two germline ends. The CDR3 bases are TGTGCCAGCTGCACAGGGAACTCACCCCTCCACTTT. This codes for CASCTGNSPLHF. The full variable domain, completed using reference TRBV28 and TRBJ1-6, is DVKVTQSSRYLVKRTGEKVFLECVQDMDHENMFWYRQDPGLGLRLIYFSYDVKMKEKGDIPEGYSVSREKKERFSLILESASTNQTSMYLCASCTGNSPLHFGNGTRLTVT.

The chain links TRBV20-1 to TRBJ2-3; D is perhaps TRBD1 (6 bases). In germline, CDR1 is DFQATT, CDR2 SNEGSKA (reference sequence). The length of the CDR3 is 15 residues. V was shortened by 0 bases and J by 4 bases, with 14 bases between the two germline ends. This CDR3 reads CSAREEPGVSDTQYF. The CDR3 region has the DNA TGCAGTGCTAGAGAGGAACCAGGGGTATCAGATACGCAGTATTTT.

The chain uses TRBV20-1 and TRBJ1-2; no definite D call. From germline, CDR1 is DFQATT and CDR2 SNEGSKA (reference sequence). Trimming took 0 bases from V and 4 from J, leaving 9 bases between them. This CDR3 has 13 residues. The chain's CDR3 is CSAREDVGYGYTF. The CDR3 DNA is TGCAGTGCTAGAGAAGACGTCGGCTATGGCTACACCTTC.